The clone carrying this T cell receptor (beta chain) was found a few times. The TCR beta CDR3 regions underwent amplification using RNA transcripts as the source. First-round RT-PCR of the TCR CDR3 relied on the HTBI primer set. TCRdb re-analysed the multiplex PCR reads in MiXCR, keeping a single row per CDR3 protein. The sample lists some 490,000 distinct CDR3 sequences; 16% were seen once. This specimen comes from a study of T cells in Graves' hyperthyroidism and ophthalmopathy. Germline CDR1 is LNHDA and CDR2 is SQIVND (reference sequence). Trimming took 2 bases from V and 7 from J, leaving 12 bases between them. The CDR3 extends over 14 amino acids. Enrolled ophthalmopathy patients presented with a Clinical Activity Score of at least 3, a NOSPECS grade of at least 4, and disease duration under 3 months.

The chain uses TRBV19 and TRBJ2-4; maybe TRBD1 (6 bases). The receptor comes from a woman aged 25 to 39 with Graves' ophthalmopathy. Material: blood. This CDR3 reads CASSIRSTGNIQYF. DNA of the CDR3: TGTGCCAGTAGTATACGGAGCACAGGGAACATTCAGTACTTC.